The TCR beta chain described here comes from a study of cytomegalovirus exposure and HLA in healthy donors. Study summary: Findings of an earlier analysis included roughly 110 million unique TCR beta sequences from around 180 million T cells. Study-wide points: There were about 160 TCR beta chains listed as cytomegalovirus-associated. By HLA locus, TCR association rates varied in a later analysis, with DRB1 showing the most and HLA-C the fewest. Researchers reported in a later analysis that a missense DCLRE1C variant was tied to TCR beta V- and J-gene trimming.

With regard to this clone: The antigen is unknown.

The study ran its PCR with 60 Vbeta and 13 Jbeta primers. The repertoire was sequenced with immunoSEQ multiplex PCR; TCRdb's copy has only in-frame clones and lacks some. This sample carries some 120,000 clones, under 20% of them seen once, and the ten largest clones take 2.5% to 3%. The sample taken for sequencing was PBMCs. This TCR came from a female donor in good health and CMV-seropositive.

CDR3 DNA: TGTGCCAGTAGTATATCTGGGACTAACCGGGATACGCAGTATTTT. Its translation: CASSISGTNRDTQYF. V and J are TRBV19 and TRBJ2-3; TRBD2 matches at 7 bases. With V trimmed by 2 bases and J by 6 bases, 8 bases remained unmatched. The CDR3 consists of 15 residues. Germline V CDR1 and CDR2: LNHDA, SQIVND (reference sequence).